The 25 T cell receptor beta chains below come from one sample, sequenced in a study of response to subunit inactivated influenza vaccine. Each CDR3 protein is one row after TCRdb ran MiXCR on the RT-PCR reads. This sample has 540,000 or so distinct CDR3 sequences, with 10% to 15% found just once. The sequencing here drew on PBMCs from blood, taken 45 days after vaccination. The receptor set was obtained from a man aged 45-65 years who received an inactivated influenza vaccine.

This clonotype showed up just a few times. The chain is built from TRBV2 and TRBJ2-7; maybe TRBD2 (6 bases). Looked up from germline, CDR1 is SNHLY and CDR2 is FYNNEI. The CDR3 runs 16 residues. Trimming left V 3 bases short and J 0 bases short, with 15 bases between. The DNA of the CDR3 is TGTGCCAGCAGTGAGAATCGGCTAGCGATCTCCTACGAGCAGTACTTC. It codes for CASSENRLAISYEQYF.

This clonotype was observed a few times. V usage is TRBV5-1 and J usage is TRBJ2-7, with 7 positions matching TRBD1. V was pared by 0 bases and J by 5 bases, with 5 bases of the junction left unmatched. This CDR3 has 14 amino acids. Germline lookup yields CDR1 SGHRS and CDR2 YFSETQ. The CDR3 protein is CASSLAGGTNEQYF. The CDR3 DNA reads TGCGCCAGCAGCTTGGCAGGGGGTACGAACGAGCAGTACTTC.

This clonotype turned up a few times. The V call is TRBV5-1, the J call TRBJ2-7; no clear D gene. The CDR3 sequence is 14 residues long. Germline values: CDR1 SGHRS, CDR2 YFSETQ. V gave up 2 bases and J gave up 2 bases, with 11 bases separating them. The CDR3 nucleotides read TGCGCCAGCAGCTTAACAGAGCAAGCCTACGAGCAGTACTTC. Protein product: CASSLTEQAYEQYF.

The J gene is TRBJ2-7, the V gene TRBV5-4; D not resolved. Looked up from germline, CDR1 is SGHNT and CDR2 is YYREEE (reference sequence). This CDR3 contains 14 residues. V was cut by 4 bases and J by 0 bases, with 11 bases left in between. CDR3 amino acids: CASSPGPRSYEQYF. The CDR3 DNA reads as TGTGCCAGCAGCCCCGGCCCCCGCTCCTACGAGCAGTACTTC. The entire variable domain, with the rest obtained from reference TRBV5-4 and TRBJ2-7, is as follows: ETGVTQSPTHLIKTRGQQVTLRCSSQSGHNTVSWYQQALGQGPQFIFQYYREEENGRGNFPPRFSGLQFPNYSSELNVNALELDDSALYLCASSPGPRSYEQYFGPGTRLTVT.

This clonotype was seen at least ten times. This chain connects TRBV3-1 to TRBJ1-4; D gene uncertain. V was pared by 1 base and J by 0 bases, with 6 bases between. This CDR3 region has 15 residues. Germline V gene sequence: CDR1 LGHDT, CDR2 YNNKEL (reference sequence). Here the CDR3 DNA reads TGTGCCAGCAGCCAAGGAGCGGCAACTAATGAAAAACTGTTTTTT. It specifies CASSQGAATNEKLFF.

Ten or more counts support this clonotype. V gene TRBV7-9 combines with J gene TRBJ2-2; tentatively, D is TRBD1 (6 bases). CDR1 and CDR2 from the germline V gene are SEHNR and FQNEAQ (reference sequence). The V end lost 6 bases, the J end lost 2 bases, and 28 bases lay between the germline ends. The CDR3 sequence is 20 residues long. This CDR3 reads CASRPRPGHRNRRNTGELFF. The CDR3 DNA sequence: TGTGCCAGCAGGCCGCGTCCGGGACATCGCAACCGGCGTAACACCGGGGAGCTGTTTTTT.

This clonotype was seen a handful of times. The chain has TRBV5-1 and TRBJ2-1, with 10 bases that match TRBD2. The CDR3 length is 15 residues. Germline CDR1 SGHRS, CDR2 YFSETQ. J lost 8 bases, V lost 0 bases, and 5 bases had no gene match. CDR3 sequence (DNA): TGCGCCAGCAGCTTGGGGAGCGGGGGGGCGCATGAGCAGTTCTTC. Encoded protein: CASSLGSGGAHEQFF.

This clonotype showed up just a few times. This chain uses TRBV12-3 or TRBV12-4 with TRBJ2-7, with TRBD1 as a possible D gene (6 bases). V lost 2 bases and J lost 4, with 12 bases in between. The CDR3 contains 14 residues. The CDR3 is CASSLSFRGYEQYF. The CDR3 DNA follows: TGTGCCAGCAGTTTATCATTTAGGGGGTACGAGCAGTACTTC.

This clonotype was seen more than once but under ten times. The chain employs TRBV5-6 and TRBJ2-5, with D possibly being TRBD1 or TRBD2 (7 bases each). V dropped 4 bases and J dropped 5 bases, with 18 bases sitting between them. This CDR3 has 15 residues. The germline V gene encodes CDR1 SGHDT and CDR2 YYEEEE. CDR3 sequence reads: CASSLTGRGQETQYF. The DNA of the CDR3 is TGTGCCAGCAGCCTGACAGGGAGGGGGCAGGAGACCCAGTACTTC.

This clonotype was observed a handful of times. The chain recombines TRBV24-1 with TRBJ2-5, with D hard to call. The CDR3 loop spans 12 amino acids. Germline V gene data show CDR1 as KGHDR and CDR2 as SFDVKD. Trimming took 5 bases from V and 5 from J, leaving 8 bases between them. The CDR3 sequence is CATSGSGETQYF. In nucleotides, the CDR3 is TGTGCCACCAGTGGAAGTGGGGAGACCCAGTACTTC.

Only a few counts were recorded for this clonotype. J is TRBJ1-1 and V is TRBV7-6; D remains ambiguous. V lost 1 base, J lost 0 bases, and 9 bases lay in between. Germline V gives CDR1 SGHVS, CDR2 FNYEAQ. The CDR3 runs 15 residues. The DNA for the CDR3 is TGTGCCAGCAGCTTAGATGTGTACATGAACACTGAAGCTTTCTTT. Translated: CASSLDVYMNTEAFF.

This clonotype has more than one count but fewer than ten. CDR3 coding DNA: TGTGCCAGCAGCTTAGAAGGGACTAGCGGGAGGCTCACCTACAATGAGCAGTTCTTC. Its protein is CASSLEGTSGRLTYNEQFF. This rearrangement joins TRBV11-2 to TRBJ2-1; 15 bases are a match to TRBD2. The CDR3 sequence is 19 residues long. Germline V gene lookup returns CDR1 SGHAT and CDR2 FQNNGV. The junction had 5 bases not matched to a gene; V was cut back by 0 bases and J by 2 bases.

This clonotype was seen a handful of times. The gene calls are TRBV12-3 or TRBV12-4 and TRBJ2-2; possible D gene TRBD1, 5 bases. This CDR3 has 14 residues. Trimming stripped 0 bases from V and 7 bases from J, with 9 bases between. CDR3 nucleotide sequence: TGTGCCAGCAGTTTAGCAGGGGCGGTCGGGGAGCTGTTTTTT. Its translation is CASSLAGAVGELFF.

A few counts support this clonotype. The V gene is TRBV2, the J gene TRBJ2-2, with D uncertain. Germline CDR1 and CDR2: SNHLY and FYNNEI. Trimming cost V 5 bases and J 6 bases, with 10 bases left between them. The CDR3 contains 13 residues. The CDR3 region is CASSSTEAGELFF. CDR3 coding DNA: TGTGCCAGCAGTAGCACAGAAGCCGGGGAGCTGTTTTTT. The full variable domain, completed using reference TRBV2 and TRBJ2-2, is EPEVTQTPSHQVTQMGQEVILRCVPISNHLYFYWYRQILGQKVEFLVSFYNNEISEKSEIFDDQFSVERPDGSNFTLKIRSTKLEDSAMYFCASSSTEAGELFFGEGSRLTVL.

The chain combines TRBV6-2 or TRBV6-3 with TRBJ2-5; D call uncertain. V lost 0 bases, J lost 5 bases, and 10 bases lay in between. Germline lookup yields CDR1 MNHEY and CDR2 SVGEGT. This CDR3 is built from 14 residues. The CDR3 DNA reads TGTGCCAGCAGTTACTCGGTCAGATCGGAGACCCAGTACTTC. Amino acids: CASSYSVRSETQYF.

This clonotype was found a few times. This chain uses TRBV10-3 with TRBJ2-2; D ambiguous. The CDR3 is 13 residues long. Germline V gives CDR1 ENHRY, CDR2 SYGVKD. V was shortened by 6 bases and J by 0 bases, with 5 bases between the two germline ends. The CDR3 region is CAIRSTNTGELFF. Here the CDR3 DNA reads TGTGCCATCAGATCAACGAACACCGGGGAGCTGTTTTTT.

This clonotype was seen just once. This sequence joins TRBV7-6 and TRBJ2-3; TRBD1 is a possible D gene (7 bases). Germline CDR1 reads SGHVS; CDR2 reads FNYEAQ. The CDR3 extends over 16 amino acids. V gave up 6 bases and J gave up 2 bases, with 18 bases separating them. The CDR3 sequence is CASSQDREAPTDTQYF. In DNA, the CDR3 is TGTGCCAGCAGTCAAGACAGGGAGGCCCCCACAGATACGCAGTATTTT.

This clonotype was found a few times. The J gene is TRBJ2-7, the V gene TRBV11-1; 10 nucleotides align to TRBD1. The V segment lost 4 bases and the J segment 2 bases; nucleotides outside the gene matches: 5. This CDR3 comprises 15 residues. The V gene's germline CDR1 is SGHAT and CDR2 FQDESV (reference sequence). CDR3 amino acids: CASSSYGTGAYEQYF. In nucleotides, the CDR3 is TGTGCCAGCAGCTCCTACGGGACAGGGGCCTACGAGCAGTACTTC.

This clonotype appeared many times. The gene calls are TRBV10-3 and TRBJ2-1; TRBD1 matches 9 bases. This CDR3 region has 15 residues. After removal of 4 bases from V and 2 bases from J, the junction contained 3 bases not matched to a gene. Germline V gene data show CDR1 as ENHRY and CDR2 as SYGVKD. The CDR3 DNA reads TGTGCCATCAGTGGTAACAGGGGGCCCTACAATGAGCAGTTCTTC. Amino acids: CAISGNRGPYNEQFF.

This clonotype was seen repeatedly, ten times or more. The V call is TRBV6-5, the J call TRBJ2-3, with D unclear. V dropped 2 bases and J dropped 6 bases, with 9 bases sitting between them. Germline-derived CDR1 and CDR2 are MNHEY and SVGAGI. The CDR3 is 13 residues long. CDR3 nucleotides: TGTGCCAGCAGTTACACGCCCCGGGATACGCAGTATTTT. Its translation: CASSYTPRDTQYF.

Of note for this clonotype: Since the CDR3 does not end with the conserved phenylalanine or tryptophan, this likely comes from a read error. The V gene is TRBV7-8, the J gene TRBJ2-7; 8 bases line up with TRBD1. Germline V gene lookup returns CDR1 SGHVS and CDR2 FQNEAQ. V lost 3 bases to trimming and J lost 3 bases; unmatched junction nucleotides: 4. This CDR3 is 14 amino acids long. The CDR3 sequence is CASSLDRVDYEQYL. In DNA form, the CDR3 reads TGTGCCAGCAGCTTGGACAGGGTGGACTACGAGCAGTACTTA.

This clonotype was seen ten or more times. The chain couples TRBV29-1 to TRBJ2-7, with D tentatively TRBD2 (5 bases). CDR1 is SQVTM, CDR2 ANQGSEA, per germline. The CDR3 contains 14 residues. V lost 2 bases to trimming and J lost 0 bases, with 11 bases between them. CDR3 coding DNA: TGCAGCGTTGAAAGAGGAGGCGTCTCCTACGAGCAGTACTTC. The encoded protein is CSVERGGVSYEQYF.

This clonotype was seen at least ten times. The chain is built from TRBV10-2 and TRBJ1-1; a weak D match, TRBD1 (6 bases). This CDR3 has 13 amino acids. Germline values: CDR1 WSHSY, CDR2 SAAADI. V was pared by 0 bases and J by 4 bases, with 6 bases between. The CDR3 protein is CASSESRGTEAFF. The CDR3 DNA reads as TGCGCCAGCAGTGAGTCCAGGGGCACTGAAGCTTTCTTT.

This clonotype was recorded only once. The genes are TRBV6-2 or TRBV6-3 and TRBJ1-5; TRBD1 might be the D (6 bases). The CDR3 totals 15 residues. Germline assignment: CDR1 MNHEY and CDR2 SVGEGT. Trimming left V 8 bases short and J 1 base short, with 15 bases between. CDR3 sequence (DNA): TGTGCCAGCCGACCTCCGGGACAAAGCAATCAGCCCCAGCATTTT. It translates to CASRPPGQSNQPQHF.

On this clonotype: Possible read error: a much larger clone is one base away. The rearrangement joins TRBV11-1 to TRBJ2-1; TRBD2 agrees at 10 bases. The CDR3 consists of 19 residues. The V gene end was trimmed by 4 bases and the J gene end by 3 bases; junction bases not matched to a gene: 15. CDR1 is SGHAT, CDR2 FQDESV, per germline (reference sequence). The CDR3 region has the DNA TGTGCCAGCAGCTCCACTAGCGGGATCGGTCTCGGGTTCTACAATGAGCAGTTCTTC. It yields the protein CASSSTSGIGLGFYNEQFF.